Shown below are 30 T cell receptor beta chains from a single sample sequenced in a study of cytomegalovirus exposure and HLA in healthy donors. The PCR contained 60 Vbeta and 13 Jbeta primers. The data were produced by immunoSEQ multiplex PCR, yet TCRdb's version contains in-frame clones alone and is incomplete. This sample has about 130,000 clones, with approximately 10% found just once. Material for sequencing was PBMCs. The receptors derive from a woman younger than 35 in good health and CMV-seropositive.

The V call is TRBV6-6, the J call TRBJ2-5, with 10 bases matching TRBD1. The DNA end favors TRBJ2-7, so the J call may be wrong. The CDR3 is 13 residues long. The germline V gene has CDR1 MNHNY and CDR2 SVGAGI (reference sequence). This chain's CDR3 is CASRIGQGGEQYF. The DNA of the CDR3 is TGTGCCAGCAGGATCGGACAGGGGGGCGAGCAGTACTTC.

The J gene is TRBJ1-2, the V gene TRBV9; 7 nucleotides match TRBD1. CDR1 SGDLS and CDR2 YYNGEE come from the germline V gene. J gave up 6 bases and V 6 bases, and 8 bases lay outside the gene matches. The CDR3 is 13 amino acids. The CDR3 sequence is CASTGRGIDGYTF. The DNA for the CDR3 is TGTGCCAGCACGGGCAGGGGGATCGATGGCTACACCTTC.

V usage is TRBV15 and J usage is TRBJ1-6; TRBD1 matches at 7 bases. Germline-derived CDR1 and CDR2 are LNHNV and YYDKDF (reference sequence). Germline trimming cut 9 bases from V and 10 bases from J; bases unmatched to any gene: 9. The CDR3 contains 13 residues. CDR3 sequence: CATSDRENSPLHF. The DNA for the CDR3 is TGTGCCACTTCCGACAGGGAAAACTCACCCCTCCACTTT.

The J gene is TRBJ2-5, the V gene TRBV7-8; D unresolved. Looked up from germline, CDR1 is SGHVS and CDR2 is FQNEAQ. Trimming removed 3 bases from V and 5 bases from J, with 4 bases in between. The CDR3 spans 11 residues. The CDR3 DNA follows: TGTGCCAGCAGCTTCCGGGAGACCCAGTACTTC. It translates to CASSFRETQYF.

The genes are TRBV2 and TRBJ1-4; TRBD1 matches 9 bases. The V gene's germline CDR1 is SNHLY and CDR2 FYNNEI. J gave up 7 bases and V 10 bases, and 16 bases lay outside the gene matches. CDR3 size: 16 residues. CDR3 sequence reads: CATNRDREASGEKLFF. The CDR3 region has the DNA TGTGCCACGAACCGGGACAGGGAGGCGTCTGGTGAAAAACTGTTTTTT.

V gene TRBV27 combines with J gene TRBJ1-2; no firm D call. Trimming took 5 bases from V and 5 from J, leaving 12 bases between them. The germline gives CDR1 MNHEY, CDR2 SMNVEV (reference sequence). The CDR3 has 13 residues. CDR3 nucleotides: TGTGCCAGCAGTACCACGGGTTTTTATGGCTACACCTTC. Encoded protein: CASSTTGFYGYTF.

The chain combines TRBV12-2 with TRBJ1-1. TRBV12-2 is a known pseudogene. CDR3 length: 14 residues. In DNA form, the CDR3 reads TGTGCAAGTCGCCCCCACCTTGAGGACACTGAAGCTTTCTTT. It specifies CASRPHLEDTEAFF.

The chain joins TRBV6-1 to TRBJ2-7, with 8 nucleotides matching TRBD2. The V gene's germline CDR1 is MNHNS and CDR2 SASEGT. V lost 6 bases to trimming and J lost 0 bases; unmatched junction nucleotides: 7. This CDR3 has 15 amino acids. In DNA form, the CDR3 reads TGTGCCAGCAGCCAGACTAGCGTTAACTCCTACGAGCAGTACTTC. Its translation is CASSQTSVNSYEQYF.

The V call is TRBV4-1, the J call TRBJ1-1; a possible D gene is TRBD1 (5 bases). With 1 base removed from V and 4 bases from J, the gap between germline ends came to 16 bases. Germline V lookup: CDR1 MGHRA, CDR2 YSYEKL. The CDR3 is made up of 16 amino acids. This CDR3 is CASSQAMARGSTEAFF. CDR3 DNA sequence: TGCGCCAGCAGCCAAGCCATGGCAAGGGGTAGCACTGAAGCTTTCTTT.

This clone came up a few times. The J gene is TRBJ2-1, the V gene TRBV4-2; 12 nucleotides match TRBD2. The CDR3 is made up of 18 amino acids. The germline gives CDR1 LGHNA, CDR2 YNFKEQ. The V segment lost 1 base and the J segment 5 bases; nucleotides outside the gene matches: 9. CDR3 bases: TGTGCCAGCAGCCAAGGTAGCGGACTAGCGGGGATACACAATGAGCAGTTCTTC. Amino acid sequence: CASSQGSGLAGIHNEQFF.

This clone was found a few times. V usage is TRBV29-1 and J usage is TRBJ2-5, with 7 bases aligning to TRBD2. V lost 4 bases, J lost 5 bases, and 10 bases stayed unmatched. Germline assignment: CDR1 SQVTM and CDR2 ANQGSEA. CDR3 length: 14 amino acids. The CDR3 is CSVATSGIKETQYF. The CDR3 DNA sequence: TGCAGCGTTGCAACCAGCGGGATCAAGGAGACCCAGTACTTC.

This clone has just a few counts. The V gene is TRBV6-1, the J gene TRBJ2-4; D remains ambiguous. The germline gives CDR1 MNHNS, CDR2 SASEGT. V gave up 6 bases and J gave up 4 bases, with 10 bases separating them. The CDR3 covers 13 residues. CDR3 sequence: CASRWAEKNIQYF. Written as DNA, the CDR3 is TGTGCCAGCAGATGGGCTGAAAAAAACATTCAGTACTTC.

This clone occurred a few times. V is TRBV30 and J is TRBJ1-2; a possible D gene is TRBD1 (5 bases). This CDR3 comprises 13 residues. CDR1 and CDR2 (germline): GTSNPN, SVGIG (reference sequence). Trimming left V 0 bases short and J 8 bases short, with 13 bases between. CDR3: CAWSVQGAGGYTF. Written as DNA, the CDR3 is TGTGCCTGGAGTGTACAAGGGGCCGGCGGCTACACCTTC. Full variable domain (rest looked up from reference TRBV30 and TRBJ1-2): SQTIHQWPATLVQPVGSPLSLECTVEGTSNPNLYWYRQAAGRGLQLLFYSVGIGQISSEVPQNLSASRPQDRQFILSSKKLLLSDSGFYLCAWSVQGAGGYTFGSGTRLTVV.

The chain has TRBV7-6 and TRBJ2-7; TRBD1 might be the D (6 bases). V gave up 5 bases and J gave up 6 bases, with 14 bases separating them. The CDR3 contains 13 residues. Per the germline V gene, CDR1 is SGHVS and CDR2 is FNYEAQ. The CDR3 DNA reads as TGTGCCAGCAGCGTGGAACTAGGGGGCGAGCAGTACTTC. This encodes CASSVELGGEQYF.

This sequence joins TRBV6-6 and TRBJ2-1; D might be TRBD2 (5 bases). Germline CDR1 MNHNY, CDR2 SVGAGI (reference sequence). Trimming left V 2 bases short and J 4 bases short, with 12 bases between. The CDR3 spans 15 residues. The CDR3 region has the DNA TGTGCCAGCAGTTACGAGGGTAGCGTTTACAATGAGCAGTTCTTC. Its translation: CASSYEGSVYNEQFF.

This clone was counted between two and nine times. V usage is TRBV6-1 and J usage is TRBJ1-1; D gene ambiguous. V gave up 0 bases and J gave up 0 bases, with 14 bases separating them. The CDR3 runs to 17 residues. Germline loops: CDR1 MNHNS, CDR2 SASEGT. CDR3 nucleotide sequence: TGTGCCAGCAGTGAAGCTTTTGCGAGCAGGATGAACACTGAAGCTTTCTTT. It translates to CASSEAFASRMNTEAFF.

This clone came up a few times. The genes are TRBV6-6 and TRBJ2-7; perhaps TRBD2 as D (6 bases). Judging by the DNA end, TRBJ2-1 fits better; the J call may be wrong. Germline V gene sequence: CDR1 MNHNY, CDR2 SVGAGI (reference sequence). CDR3 length: 14 residues. Written as DNA, the CDR3 is TGTGCCAGCAGTTACCGGGGGTCCTCCTACGAGCAGTTCTTC. This translates into CASSYRGSSYEQFF.

This chain joins TRBV7-9 and TRBJ1-2; 12 nucleotides agree with TRBD1. The germline gives CDR1 SEHNR, CDR2 FQNEAQ (reference sequence). This CDR3 is built from 18 residues. V dropped 5 bases and J dropped 4; count of bases not matched to a gene: 14. The CDR3 loop reads CASSPDRDRGRGGYGYTF. The CDR3 coding sequence is TGTGCCAGCAGCCCCGATCGGGACAGGGGGCGAGGGGGCTATGGCTACACCTTC.

In this sample, this clone turned up a few times. This chain links TRBV2 with TRBJ2-7; 12 nucleotides agree with TRBD2. CDR1 and CDR2 from the germline V gene are SNHLY and FYNNEI. V lost 7 bases and J lost 4; bases outside the gene matches: 2. This CDR3 is 13 amino acids long. The CDR3 nucleotides are TGTGCCAGCAACCTAGCGGGAGGGTACGAGCAGTACTTC. Translating gives CASNLAGGYEQYF.

This clone was counted a few times. The chain links TRBV11-2 to TRBJ2-2; perhaps TRBD2 as D (5 bases). Germline CDR1 SGHAT, CDR2 FQNNGV. The V end was cut by 5 bases, the J end by 4 bases, with 14 bases between. CDR3 length: 15 amino acids. In nucleotides, the CDR3 is TGTGCCAGCAGCGCGCTAGAGGGTGGCACCGGGGAGCTGTTTTTT. Amino acid sequence: CASSALEGGTGELFF.

This clone was picked up a small number of times. The chain recombines TRBV28 with TRBJ2-3; D gene uncertain. V was cut by 4 bases and J by 3 bases, with 5 bases left in between. The CDR3 is made up of 12 amino acids. Germline lookup yields CDR1 MDHEN and CDR2 SYDVKM. The CDR3 loop reads CASSSRTDTQYF. In nucleotides, the CDR3 is TGTGCCAGCAGTTCCCGTACAGATACGCAGTATTTT.

The rearrangement uses TRBV5-1 and TRBJ2-2; 11 positions agree with TRBD1. The ends lost 7 bases at V and 6 bases at J; junction bases unmatched: 5. Germline lookup yields CDR1 SGHRS and CDR2 YFSETQ. CDR3 length equals 14 residues. CDR3 sequence reads: CASGQGAGAGELFF. In DNA form, the CDR3 reads TGCGCCAGCGGACAGGGGGCTGGTGCCGGGGAGCTGTTTTTT.

The table lists this clone with a few counts. The chain has TRBV27 and TRBJ1-5; TRBD1 might be the D (5 bases). Trimming cost V 0 bases and J 7 bases, with 10 bases left between them. This CDR3 is built from 14 residues. From germline, CDR1 is MNHEY and CDR2 SMNVEV (reference sequence). As DNA, the CDR3 is TGTGCCAGCAGTTTATCGACTCAGGGACAGCCCCAGCATTTT. It is translated as CASSLSTQGQPQHF.

For this clone: Germline and junction disagree at one end, which may indicate a read error. This sequence joins TRBV5-1 and TRBJ2-2; tentative D call: TRBD1 (5 bases). Germline V CDR1 and CDR2: SGHRS, YFSETQ. This CDR3 has 15 amino acids. The CDR3 DNA follows: TGCGCCAGCAGCTTGGTTTCAGGGAACATCGGGGAGCTGTTTTTT. As protein: CASSLVSGNIGELFF.

The V and J genes are TRBV5-1 and TRBJ2-2; 8 bases agree with TRBD2. Germline-derived CDR1 and CDR2 are SGHRS and YFSETQ. The CDR3 runs 16 residues. With 0 bases clipped from V and 1 base from J, the junction kept 2 bases outside the gene matches. The CDR3 DNA sequence: TGCGCCAGCAGCTTGGGAAGCGGGGGGAACACCGGGGAGCTGTTTTTT. Translation: CASSLGSGGNTGELFF.

Only a few counts were recorded for this clone. The rearrangement uses TRBV5-4 and TRBJ2-7; weak D call: TRBD2 (7 bases). The CDR3 loop spans 14 amino acids. V gave up 6 bases and J gave up 5 bases, with 18 bases separating them. Per germline, CDR1 SGHNT and CDR2 YYREEE (reference sequence). The CDR3 protein is CASTGGGRNHEQYF. DNA of the CDR3: TGTGCCAGCACCGGCGGGGGCAGGAACCACGAGCAGTACTTC. Filled out from reference TRBV5-4 and TRBJ2-7, the complete variable domain reads ETGVTQSPTHLIKTRGQQVTLRCSSQSGHNTVSWYQQALGQGPQFIFQYYREEENGRGNFPPRFSGLQFPNYSSELNVNALELDDSALYLCASTGGGRNHEQYFGPGTRLTVT.

The chain employs TRBV7-9 and TRBJ1-1, with 10 bases fitting TRBD1. The CDR3 contains 14 residues. Looked up from germline, CDR1 is SEHNR and CDR2 is FQNEAQ (reference sequence). The V and J ends lost 4 bases and 7 bases, in that order; junction bases with no gene match: 6. The CDR3 protein is CASSSDRGAREAFF. The CDR3 DNA reads as TGTGCCAGCAGCTCGGACAGGGGGGCCCGTGAAGCTTTCTTT.

This clone was detected only a few times. The chain employs TRBV5-8 and TRBJ2-1; 7 nucleotides match TRBD1. V gave up 0 bases and J gave up 8 bases; unmatched junction bases: 5. The CDR3 is 14 amino acids. CDR1 SGHTS and CDR2 YDEGEE come from the germline V gene. DNA for the CDR3: TGTGCCAGCAGCTTGGGACAGGGCACCGATGAGCAGTTCTTC. The encoded protein is CASSLGQGTDEQFF.

CDR3 sequence (DNA): TGCGCCAGCAGCCAAGAAGAACTTCACGGCGGTAATGAGCAGTTCTTC. Amino acid sequence: CASSQEELHGGNEQFF. The rearrangement uses TRBV4-1 and TRBJ2-1, with D unclear. V lost 0 bases to trimming and J lost 7 bases, with 16 bases between them. Germline assignment: CDR1 MGHRA and CDR2 YSYEKL. This CDR3 spans 16 amino acids.

This clone showed up just a few times. This chain links TRBV19 with TRBJ1-3, with D unresolved. Germline CDR1 and CDR2: LNHDA and SQIVND (reference sequence). Deletions cut 5 bases from V and 4 bases from J, with 21 bases between. The CDR3 spans 17 residues. CDR3 protein: CASSSGLKKERGNTIYF. The CDR3 coding sequence is TGTGCCAGTAGTTCCGGACTAAAGAAAGAAAGAGGAAACACCATATATTTT.